The entry below gives a single TCR beta chain sequence along with its context. Its antigen is not known. The sample comes from a study of T-cell memory formation after mild COVID-19. In the study overall: Clusters were largely donor specific.

V lost 7 bases and J 5 bases, leaving 15 bases between the germline ends. The germline V gene encodes CDR1 MNHEY and CDR2 SVGAGI. The CDR3 covers 14 residues. MiXCR, applied by TCRdb to the 5' RACE reads, yields one record per CDR3 protein. The table includes 350,000 to 500,000 distinct CDR3 sequences, 18% detected once. General observations from the study: SARS-CoV-2 specificity of second-wave clones peaking day 37 was unconfirmed. Pre-infection memory already had some responding clones, implying cross-reactive memory joined.

The TCR sequence derives from a man between 18 and 35 years old who had mild COVID-19 (a few samples of this study predate the infection). Cell type and time point are not known. The V gene is TRBV6-5, the J gene TRBJ2-1; maybe TRBD2 (7 bases). What was sequenced was PBMCs or a T cell subset sorted from them (not recorded which). The CDR3 protein is CASTAGAPHNEQFF. DNA of the CDR3: TGTGCCAGCACTGCGGGGGCCCCTCACAATGAGCAGTTCTTC.